The 22 T cell receptor beta chains reported below all come from one sample, sequenced in a study of beta chain features in type 1 diabetes. Study results and limitations: Shorter TCRB CDR3s, moderately but significantly so, marked every one of the four CD4+ subsets in Type 1 diabetes patients.

Their recognized antigens are unknown. Expressed TCRB transcripts were sequenced, since all the RNA that had been isolated was reverse transcribed. The assay was immunoSEQ multiplex PCR, and TCRdb's table has in-frame clones only and misses some. The table has 500,000 to 850,000 clones, more than 12% seen once; the top ten hold approximately 0.042%. Sequences were obtained from naive CD4+ T cells from blood. These receptors were obtained from a man aged 18 to 30 with type 1 diabetes.

This clone has more than one count but fewer than ten. V is TRBV7-2 and J is TRBJ2-7; 13 nucleotides match TRBD2. The CDR3 has 17 residues. Trimming took 1 base from V and 2 from J; bases not matched to a gene: 5. CDR1 and CDR2 from the germline V gene are SGHTA and FQGNSA. CDR3 sequence: CASSLGTSGRSPYEQYF. The CDR3, as DNA: TGTGCCAGCAGCTTAGGGACTAGCGGGAGATCGCCCTACGAGCAGTACTTC. Complete variable domain (other parts from reference TRBV7-2 and TRBJ2-7): GAGVSQSPSNKVTEKGKDVELRCDPISGHTALYWYRQSLGQGLEFLIYFQGNSAPDKSGLPSDRFSAERTGGSVSTLTIQRTQQEDSAVYLCASSLGTSGRSPYEQYFGPGTRLTVT.

This clone turned up a few times. The V call is TRBV7-9, the J call TRBJ1-2; D call uncertain. Germline V gives CDR1 SEHNR, CDR2 FQNEAQ (reference sequence). Trimming removed 5 bases at V and 4 bases at J, with 14 bases between. The length of the CDR3 is 14 residues. This CDR3 reads CASSQARDGYGYTF. The CDR3 DNA sequence: TGTGCCAGCAGCCAGGCACGAGATGGCTATGGCTACACCTTC.

The J gene is TRBJ2-5, the V gene TRBV6-5; D unclear. The CDR3 is 16 amino acids. The V and J ends lost 0 bases and 2 bases respectively, with 13 bases between them. Germline CDR1 and CDR2: MNHEY and SVGAGI. The CDR3 sequence is CASSYSSRVLQETQYF. DNA for the CDR3: TGTGCCAGCAGTTACTCGAGTCGGGTTCTTCAAGAGACCCAGTACTTC.

The chain recombines TRBV7-2 with TRBJ2-2, with 8 bases lining up with TRBD2. Germline assignment: CDR1 SGHTA and CDR2 FQGNSA. The V and J ends lost 5 bases and 8 bases, in that order; junction bases with no gene match: 10. This CDR3 has 15 amino acids. The CDR3 loop reads CASSHLSGGAGELFF. CDR3 DNA sequence: TGTGCCAGCAGCCATCTAAGCGGGGGAGCGGGGGAGCTGTTTTTT.

The chain uses TRBV9 and TRBJ2-5; possibly TRBD1 or TRBD2 for D (5 bases each). Trimming took off 3 bases at V and 9 bases at J, with 15 bases between the two ends. Germline lookup yields CDR1 SGDLS and CDR2 YYNGEE. The CDR3 runs to 13 residues. The CDR3 DNA reads TGTGCCAGCAGCGACTCTAGACCGGGACCCCAGTACTTC. It is translated as CASSDSRPGPQYF. The entire variable domain, with the rest obtained from reference TRBV9 and TRBJ2-5, is as follows: DSGVTQTPKHLITATGQRVTLRCSPRSGDLSVYWYQQSLDQGLQFLIQYYNGEERAKGNILERFSAQQFPDLHSELNLSSLELGDSALYFCASSDSRPGPQYFGPGTRLLVL.

This clone came up a few times. The chain employs TRBV4-3 and TRBJ2-5; the D gene is possibly TRBD2 (7 bases). Between the trimmed V and J ends, which lost 2 bases and 5 bases, there was a span of 21 bases. Germline V gene sequence: CDR1 LGHNA, CDR2 YSLEER. CDR3 length: 17 amino acids. This CDR3 reads CASSQRGGSQGGETQYF. The CDR3 nucleotides read TGCGCCAGCAGCCAAAGAGGGGGATCTCAGGGAGGGGAGACCCAGTACTTC.

The rearrangement links TRBV28 to TRBJ2-7; D is possibly TRBD2 (6 bases). The CDR3 extends over 15 amino acids. Deletions cut 3 bases from V and 3 bases from J, with 15 bases between. Germline V gives CDR1 MDHEN, CDR2 SYDVKM. In DNA form, the CDR3 reads TGTGCCAGCAGTTTCCCCGTGGGCGGGAACTACGAGCAGTACTTC. It specifies CASSFPVGGNYEQYF.

The chain joins TRBV6-6 to TRBJ2-2, with 8 positions matching TRBD1. Germline CDR1 and CDR2: MNHNY and SVGAGI (reference sequence). The CDR3 spans 16 residues. V shed 0 bases, J shed 4 bases, and the junction held 4 bases outside the gene matches. The CDR3: CASSYSGQVFTGELFF. CDR3 DNA sequence: TGTGCCAGCAGTTACTCGGGACAGGTTTTCACCGGGGAGCTGTTTTTT.

This clone was counted a few times. V and J are TRBV7-2 and TRBJ2-7, with 7 bases fitting TRBD2. V lost 4 bases, J lost 5 bases, and 8 bases stayed unmatched. The CDR3 is made up of 14 amino acids. Germline V gives CDR1 SGHTA, CDR2 FQGNSA. CDR3 in amino acids: CASSSGLVPNEQYF. In nucleotides, the CDR3 is TGTGCCAGCAGCTCCGGACTAGTACCCAACGAGCAGTACTTC. The entire variable domain, with the rest obtained from reference TRBV7-2 and TRBJ2-7, is as follows: GAGVSQSPSNKVTEKGKDVELRCDPISGHTALYWYRQSLGQGLEFLIYFQGNSAPDKSGLPSDRFSAERTGGSVSTLTIQRTQQEDSAVYLCASSSGLVPNEQYFGPGTRLTVT.

This clone was counted only a few times. The genes are TRBV5-1 and TRBJ2-2, with 12 positions matching TRBD1. With V trimmed by 4 bases and J by 6 bases, 7 bases remained unmatched. There are 16 residues in the CDR3. Germline V gene lookup returns CDR1 SGHRS and CDR2 YFSETQ. The CDR3 coding sequence is TGCGCCAGCAGCCCGGCGGGACAGGGGGCCGCCGGGGAGCTGTTTTTT. Residues: CASSPAGQGAAGELFF. Full variable domain (rest looked up from reference TRBV5-1 and TRBJ2-2): KAGVTQTPRYLIKTRGQQVTLSCSPISGHRSVSWYQQTPGQGLQFLFEYFSETQRNKGNFPGRFSGRQFSNSRSEMNVSTLELGDSALYLCASSPAGQGAAGELFFGEGSRLTVL.

V gene TRBV5-6 combines with J gene TRBJ1-2; 10 positions agree with TRBD1. CDR1 SGHDT and CDR2 YYEEEE come from the germline V gene. J gave up 4 bases and V 4 bases, and 10 bases lay outside the gene matches. The CDR3 is 16 amino acids. The CDR3 bases are TGTGCCAGCAGCACAGACAGGGGGCAAGCAAGCTATGGCTACACCTTC. This codes for CASSTDRGQASYGYTF.

This chain links TRBV7-2 with TRBJ2-1; tentatively, D is TRBD1 (6 bases). Trimming took off 6 bases at V and 4 bases at J, with 19 bases between the two ends. The CDR3 extends over 16 amino acids. CDR1 and CDR2 (germline): SGHTA, FQGNSA. The CDR3 DNA is TGTGCCAGCAGACCCCCAACAGGGCTAGGATACAATGAGCAGTTCTTC. It translates to CASRPPTGLGYNEQFF.

This clone was counted only a few times. V usage is TRBV4-2 and J usage is TRBJ2-1; D possibly uses TRBD1 or TRBD2 (5 bases each). V shed 1 base and J shed 5 bases, with 18 bases lying between them. CDR1 and CDR2 (germline): LGHNA, YNFKEQ. The CDR3 is 17 residues long. The CDR3 is CASSQGYGTDYNNEQFF. DNA of the CDR3: TGTGCCAGCAGCCAAGGATACGGGACCGATTACAACAATGAGCAGTTCTTC.

The J gene is TRBJ2-3, the V gene TRBV7-2; D is perhaps TRBD2 (5 bases). CDR3 length: 15 residues. Deletions cut 2 bases from V and 2 bases from J, with 11 bases between. The V gene's germline CDR1 is SGHTA and CDR2 FQGNSA. CDR3 DNA sequence: TGTGCCAGCAGCTTAAGGCACGGGGACACAGATACGCAGTATTTT. It translates to CASSLRHGDTDTQYF.

The table lists this clone with a few counts. The gene calls are TRBV7-2 and TRBJ2-7; 9 nucleotides align to TRBD2. The CDR3 has 14 residues. Germline loops: CDR1 SGHTA, CDR2 FQGNSA. Germline trimming cut 7 bases from V and 2 bases from J; bases unmatched to any gene: 6. The CDR3 region is CASMRERGAYEQYF. DNA of the CDR3: TGTGCCAGCATGCGAGAGCGGGGGGCCTACGAGCAGTACTTC.

This clone was detected only once. CDR3 protein: CASSDFGVWYEQYF. CDR3 nucleotide sequence: TGTGCCAGCAGTGATTTCGGCGTTTGGTACGAGCAGTACTTC. J is TRBJ2-7 and V is TRBV6-4; D is unclear. This CDR3 has 14 amino acids. CDR1 and CDR2 from the germline V gene are MRHNA and SNTAGT. V lost 3 bases, J lost 4 bases, and 13 bases lay in between.

The chain joins TRBV9 to TRBJ2-3; D ambiguous. Germline CDR1 reads SGDLS; CDR2 reads YYNGEE. Trimming removed 3 bases from V and 2 bases from J, with 7 bases in between. The CDR3 extends over 13 amino acids. The CDR3 DNA reads TGTGCCAGCAGCGGAGCCCTCACAGATACGCAGTATTTT. It yields the protein CASSGALTDTQYF.

The sample holds a few counts of this clone. V gene TRBV28 combines with J gene TRBJ1-3; D ambiguous. Germline V gives CDR1 MDHEN, CDR2 SYDVKM. The CDR3 totals 13 residues. V was pared by 4 bases and J by 4 bases, with 8 bases between. The CDR3 region is CASSYGSGNTIYF. CDR3 nucleotide sequence: TGTGCCAGCAGTTACGGGTCGGGAAACACCATATATTTT.

In this sample, this clone turned up a few times. The gene calls are TRBV5-4 and TRBJ2-7, with TRBD1 matching over 7 bases. Germline lookup yields CDR1 SGHNT and CDR2 YYREEE (reference sequence). The CDR3 contains 16 residues. After removal of 4 bases from V and 3 bases from J, the junction contained 13 bases not matched to a gene. CDR3: CASSVPTQGVLYEQYF. CDR3 bases: TGTGCCAGCAGCGTCCCGACCCAGGGGGTCCTCTACGAGCAGTACTTC.

This clone showed up just a few times. The chain couples TRBV7-2 to TRBJ1-4; TRBD1 aligns across 8 bases. V lost 5 bases to trimming and J lost 6 bases; unmatched junction nucleotides: 8. Germline values: CDR1 SGHTA, CDR2 FQGNSA. The CDR3 has 15 amino acids. The DNA for the CDR3 is TGTGCCAGCAGCCTAGACAGGGGACCTTATGAAAAACTGTTTTTT. Its translation: CASSLDRGPYEKLFF.

The rearrangement links TRBV7-9 to TRBJ2-2; D is uncertain. CDR1 and CDR2 (germline): SEHNR, FQNEAQ (reference sequence). This CDR3 region has 13 residues. The V and J ends lost 7 bases and 4 bases respectively, with 10 bases between them. Written as DNA, the CDR3 is TGTGCCAGCACCCAATGGACCACCGGGGAGCTGTTTTTT. It codes for CASTQWTTGELFF. Full variable domain (rest looked up from reference TRBV7-9 and TRBJ2-2): DTGVSQNPRHKITKRGQNVTFRCDPISEHNRLYWYRQTLGQGPEFLTYFQNEAQLEKSRLLSDRFSAERPKGSFSTLEIQRTEQGDSAMYLCASTQWTTGELFFGEGSRLTVL.

A few counts support this clone. This sequence joins TRBV5-6 and TRBJ2-6; perhaps D is TRBD1 or TRBD2 (5 bases each). The germline gives CDR1 SGHDT, CDR2 YYEEEE. Trimming left V 0 bases short and J 0 bases short, with 10 bases between. This CDR3 has 17 amino acids. The CDR3 bases are TGTGCCAGCAGCTTGGAGGGACCGACCTCTGGGGCCAACGTCCTGACTTTC. This encodes CASSLEGPTSGANVLTF.